Reported below is one TCR beta chain. The data were obtained in a study of radiotherapy plus CTLA-4 blockade in lung cancer. Here immunoSEQ multiplex PCR was the method, and the copy in TCRdb shows in-frame clones only, minus some. The sample includes nearly 95,000 clones, about four fifths seen only once; the top ten take about 26%. The V gene lost 6 bases and the J gene lost 0 bases, with 8 bases spanning the gap. CDR1 and CDR2 from the germline V gene are LNHDA and SQIVND (reference sequence). The CDR3 extends over 14 amino acids. The sample was peripheral blood, taken from a patient treated with radiotherapy plus ipilimumab. The chain has TRBV19 and TRBJ2-2, with D possibly being TRBD2 (6 bases). This receptor was obtained from a human donor with non-small cell lung cancer that progressed on radiotherapy plus ipilimumab. The CDR3 protein is CASSGTPNTGELFF. CDR3 sequence (DNA): TGTGCCAGTAGCGGGACTCCGAACACCGGGGAGCTGTTTTTT.